The present T cell receptor (beta chain) was sequenced within a study of T-cell memory formation after mild COVID-19 (dated by TCRdb to the early 2020s). For context, the study as a whole: TCR sequence clusters from the two donors were found to be largely donor specific. Longitudinal TCRalpha and TCRbeta repertoire sequencing tracked T-cell clones expanding and contracting after mild COVID-19 in two donors. The cohort comprised two young, previously healthy adult volunteers, one female and one male. Results and caveats for the whole study, not just this receptor: Contracting CD4+ clones were found mainly in CM and EM memory subsets, while CD8+ clones were enriched in EMRA. From day 15 to 85, contracting clones showed balanced CD4/CD8 phenotypes, whereas a second wave of clones that expanded from day 15 to 37 leaned towards CD4+. Whether the second-wave clones peaking on day 37 were SARS-CoV-2 specific was not confirmed. The study included only a couple of mild cases, and larger cohorts that include severe cases with pre-infection samples were judged to be necessary. Some responding clones were detected in pre-infection memory, which suggested that pre-existing cross-reactive memory T cells had joined the SARS-CoV-2 response.

Sequencing was performed on an Illumina NovaSeq 6000. Using 5'RACE with constant-segment primers, TCRalpha and TCRbeta cDNA libraries were constructed, with sample barcodes and unique molecular identifiers added in the process. Trizol reagent was used to extract RNA from every sample. Amplification of the libraries took two PCR steps, and the second step added a second sample barcode plus Illumina TruSeq adapters. Sequencing of libraries was performed on an Illumina NovaSeq with 2 x 150 bp paired-end reads. The published analysis was carried out like this. Demultiplexing of reads and collapsing into UMI-guided consensus sequences were performed with migec v1.2.7. Using mixcr v2.1.11, UMI consensuses were aligned to TRA and TRB V and J templates and then assembled into clonotypes. Clonotypes were classified as expanded or contracted when called significant by both edgeR and NoisET, with noise models trained on biological replicates. For edgeR calls, the cutoffs were a false discovery rate-adjusted p below 0.01 and a log2 fold-change threshold of 1. As an exploratory analysis of dynamics, max-normalized trajectories of the 1000 most abundant clonotypes were examined by PCA with hierarchical clustering. Each responding clone was given a CD4 or CD8 phenotype based on the CD4+ and CD8+ repertoires, which had been sequenced separately. TCRdb reran the public reads through fastp at Q25 and MiXCR, keeping productive beta chains. Each entry is one CDR3 protein sequence, shown with its most common DNA and genes. The V and J calls were not made by the authors but by TCRdb's processing. In this sample the table shows 500,000 to 650,000 distinct CDR3 sequences, less than 25% of which occur a single time. In total, the top ten clones hold around 7.7% of the sample.

This clonotype was seen ten or more times. Its antigen is not yet known. It has no much larger one-base neighbor in the sample; base qualities were not kept. Trimming removed 4 bases from V and 8 bases from J; the gene matches leave 22 bases unexplained. Reading the germline V gene gives CDR1 SGHTA and CDR2 FQGTGA. The CDR3 runs 19 amino acids, cysteine and phenylalanine included. Only the CDR3 portion is preserved as DNA: 57 bases, with reading frame beginning at the first base. Ficoll-Paque density gradient centrifugation was the method used to isolate PBMCs. Sequenced sample: PBMCs or a T cell subset sorted from them (not recorded which). Recombination joined TRBV7-3 with TRBJ2-1, and TRBD1 matches 8 of the central bases. The TCR comes from an adult woman who had mild COVID-19 (a few samples of this study predate the infection). The sample titles of this study are shuffled in the database, so cell type and time point are left out; the donor was told from shared clones. The base sequence is TGTGCCAGCAGCTCCACCGGGACAGGATCGGACCCCACCCTCCATGAGCAGTTCTTC. Translation gives CASSSTGTGSDPTLHEQFF.